The sample holds many counts of the clone carrying this T cell receptor beta chain. Antigen specificity is unknown. The sample comes from a study of CD8 T cells in ankylosing spondylitis. The CDR3 is 15 amino acids. The V and J ends lost 4 bases and 4 bases, in that order; junction bases with no gene match: 7. In germline, CDR1 is SEHNR, CDR2 FQNEAQ (reference sequence). TCRdb recomputed calls from the 5' RACE reads with MiXCR, one row per CDR3 protein. The table records 25,000 or so distinct CDR3 sequences, over 6.5% of them present only once. Study-wide findings and caveats: A motif of several highly homologous TCR beta variants was seen as apparently characteristic of ankylosing spondylitis blood. Clones tied to disease were said to be significantly enriched in matched ankylosing spondylitis synovial fluid.

The specimen was blood. The rearrangement links TRBV7-9 to TRBJ1-5, with 7 bases aligning to TRBD1. The receptor comes from a male donor with ankylosing spondylitis or in good health (not recorded which). Here the CDR3 reads CASSSTGVRNQPQHF. The CDR3 nucleotides read TGTGCCAGCAGCTCCACAGGGGTAAGAAATCAGCCCCAGCATTTT. Looking up the rest from reference TRBV7-9 and TRBJ1-5 gives the full variable domain: DTGVSQNPRHKITKRGQNVTFRCDPISEHNRLYWYRQTLGQGPEFLTYFQNEAQLEKSRLLSDRFSAERPKGSFSTLEIQRTEQGDSAMYLCASSSTGVRNQPQHFGDGTRLSIL.